Described below is a single TCR beta chain sequence and its context. Its antigen remains unknown. A read error may produce the germline difference seen at one junction end. From the 5' RACE reads, TCRdb called clonotypes with MiXCR, one entry per CDR3 protein. The sample carries hundreds of thousands of distinct CDR3 sequences, about 11% recorded once. The data were obtained in a study of CD8 T cells in ankylosing spondylitis. Study outcomes and limitations: It appeared that ankylosing spondylitis blood was characterized by a TCR beta motif of several highly homologous variants. Peripheral blood samples showed relatively rare disease-linked clones, and these clones were CD8+.

The CDR3 spans 15 residues. Germline CDR1 reads MNHNS; CDR2 reads SASEGT. The sample was blood, either unsorted or a sorted T cell fraction (not recorded which). The gene calls are TRBV6-1 and TRBJ1-3, with 8 bases aligning to TRBD1. The TCR was taken from a male donor with ankylosing spondylitis. The CDR3: CDSRTGRDSGNTIYF. DNA of the CDR3: TGTGACAGCAGGACAGGGAGGGACTCTGGAAACACCATATATTTT.